This TCR beta chain emerged from a study of beta chain features in type 1 diabetes. Study-wide results and limits: Sampled from patients, naive, central memory and Treg TCRB repertoires appeared more similar than those sampled from healthy donors. The study found moderately but significantly shorter TCRB CDR3s in all four CD4+ subsets of Type 1 diabetes patients.

Comment on this clone: As yet, its antigen is unknown.

CDR3 length: 16 amino acids. The V and J ends lost 5 bases and 4 bases, in that order; junction bases with no gene match: 11. CDR1 is MDHEN, CDR2 SYDVKM, per germline. Of the isolated RNA, all was reverse transcribed, and so the sequenced material was expressed TCRB transcripts. Mean read depth for naive, central memory and regulatory T cell samples was around 3.8 million reads. Method: immunoSEQ multiplex PCR; TCRdb's copy keeps in-frame clones and lacks some. The repertoire has about 340,000 clones, over 7% of them found once; the top ten carry over 0.95%. Sample: central memory CD4+ T cells from blood. The chain combines TRBV28 with TRBJ2-3; 8 bases fit TRBD2. The sequence was collected from a man aged 25 to 40 with type 1 diabetes. The chain's CDR3 is CASSPGGAGMADTQYF. The CDR3 DNA reads TGTGCCAGCAGTCCGGGGGGGGCGGGTATGGCAGATACGCAGTATTTT.